Following are 3 T cell receptor beta chains from one sample sequenced in a study of T cell responses to AZD1222 COVID-19 vaccine. The data were produced by immunoSEQ multiplex PCR, yet TCRdb's version contains in-frame clones alone and is incomplete. The data show about 150,000 clones, 85% to 95% seen once. The sequences come from peripheral blood, collected on day 0 of AZD1222 vaccination. The source is an adult in good health.

The J gene is TRBJ1-2, the V gene TRBV30, with D hard to call. Germline V CDR1 and CDR2: GTSNPN, SVGIG (reference sequence). V was pared by 2 bases and J by 2 bases, with 6 bases between. This CDR3 has 12 residues. The DNA for the CDR3 is TGTGCCTGGAGTCCGGAAAACTATGGCTACACCTTC. This gives the protein CAWSPENYGYTF.

The CDR3 spells CASRRNPGQGSGNTIYF. CDR3 in DNA: TGCGCCAGCAGGCGCAACCCGGGACAGGGGTCCGGAAACACCATATATTTT. The rearrangement uses TRBV5-1 and TRBJ1-3; TRBD1 aligns across 10 bases. The CDR3 extends over 17 amino acids. Trimming cost V 5 bases and J 4 bases; bases outside gene matches: 12. Germline values: CDR1 SGHRS, CDR2 YFSETQ.

The CDR3 DNA sequence: TGTGCCAGCAGGGACATTTATGTCTTGGAGTACTTC. Protein: CASRDIYVLEYF. The chain employs TRBV6-5 and TRBJ2-7; perhaps TRBD1 as D (5 bases). Trimming removed 6 bases from V and 11 bases from J, with 17 bases in between. The CDR3 consists of 12 residues. Per the germline V gene, CDR1 is MNHEY and CDR2 is SVGAGI.